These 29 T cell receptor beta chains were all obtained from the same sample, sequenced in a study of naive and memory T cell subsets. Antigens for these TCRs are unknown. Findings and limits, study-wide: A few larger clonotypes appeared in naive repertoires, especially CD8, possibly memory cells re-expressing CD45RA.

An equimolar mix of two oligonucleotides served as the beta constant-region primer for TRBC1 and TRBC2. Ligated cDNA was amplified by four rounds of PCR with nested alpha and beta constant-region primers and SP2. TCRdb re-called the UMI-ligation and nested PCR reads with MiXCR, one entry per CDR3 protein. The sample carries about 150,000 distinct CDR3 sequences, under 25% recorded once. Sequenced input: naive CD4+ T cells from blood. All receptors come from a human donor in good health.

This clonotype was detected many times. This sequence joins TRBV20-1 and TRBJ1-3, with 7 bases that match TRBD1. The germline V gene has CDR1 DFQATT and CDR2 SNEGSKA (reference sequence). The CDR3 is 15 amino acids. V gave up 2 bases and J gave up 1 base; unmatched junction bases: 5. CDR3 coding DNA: TGCAGTGCTAGATGGGCGACAGGGTCTGGAAACACCATATATTTT. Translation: CSARWATGSGNTIYF.

The CDR3 DNA is TGCAGTGCTCCCTTAGGGGGGGTTGGCGAGAGAAATCAGCCCCAGCATTTT. This codes for CSAPLGGVGERNQPQHF. The gene calls are TRBV20-1 and TRBJ1-5, with a possible D match to TRBD1 (6 bases). The CDR3 contains 17 residues. Trimming left V 5 bases short and J 4 bases short, with 24 bases between. Germline CDR1 is DFQATT and CDR2 is SNEGSKA (reference sequence).

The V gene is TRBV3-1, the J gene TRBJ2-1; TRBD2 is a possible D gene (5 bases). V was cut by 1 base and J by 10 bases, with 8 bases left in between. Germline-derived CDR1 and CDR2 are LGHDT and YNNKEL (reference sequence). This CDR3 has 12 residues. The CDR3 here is CASSQVEGEQFF. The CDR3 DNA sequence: TGTGCCAGCAGCCAAGTTGAGGGCGAGCAGTTCTTC.

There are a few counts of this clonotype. In DNA form, the CDR3 reads TGTGCCAGCAAACGGGGTCTTTTGGGAAACTACGAGCAGTACTTC. Translated: CASKRGLLGNYEQYF. The chain employs TRBV3-1 and TRBJ2-7, with a weak D call TRBD2 (5 bases). Trimming shortened V by 7 bases and J by 3 bases, and 19 bases separated the two germline ends. The CDR3 loop spans 15 amino acids. Germline V gene data show CDR1 as LGHDT and CDR2 as YNNKEL (reference sequence).

As DNA, the CDR3 is TGCAGTGCTAGACAGACAACCATGAACACTGAAGCTTTCTTT. Its protein is CSARQTTMNTEAFF. The chain recombines TRBV20-1 with TRBJ1-1; D is uncertain. The V gene's germline CDR1 is DFQATT and CDR2 SNEGSKA (reference sequence). V was cut by 2 bases and J by 0 bases, with 10 bases left in between. This CDR3 contains 14 residues.

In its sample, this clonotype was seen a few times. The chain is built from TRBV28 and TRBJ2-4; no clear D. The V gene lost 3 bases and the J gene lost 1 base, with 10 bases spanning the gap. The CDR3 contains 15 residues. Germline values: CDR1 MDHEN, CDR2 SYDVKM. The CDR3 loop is CASSLPDGAKNIQYF. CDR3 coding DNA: TGTGCCAGCAGTTTGCCCGACGGGGCCAAAAACATTCAGTACTTC.

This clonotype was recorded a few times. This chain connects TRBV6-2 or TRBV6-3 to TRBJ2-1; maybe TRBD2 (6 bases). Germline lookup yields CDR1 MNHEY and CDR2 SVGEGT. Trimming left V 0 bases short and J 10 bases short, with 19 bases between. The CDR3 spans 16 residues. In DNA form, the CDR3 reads TGTGCCAGCAGTTACTCGACCCTTCTGGCGGGGTCCGAGCAGTTCTTC. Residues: CASSYSTLLAGSEQFF.

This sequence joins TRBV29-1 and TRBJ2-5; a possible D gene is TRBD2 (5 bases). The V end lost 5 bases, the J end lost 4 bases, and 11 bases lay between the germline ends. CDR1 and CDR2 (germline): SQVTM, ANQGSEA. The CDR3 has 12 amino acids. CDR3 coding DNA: TGCAGCGTTATGGGTACTAGAGAGACCCAGTACTTC. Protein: CSVMGTRETQYF.

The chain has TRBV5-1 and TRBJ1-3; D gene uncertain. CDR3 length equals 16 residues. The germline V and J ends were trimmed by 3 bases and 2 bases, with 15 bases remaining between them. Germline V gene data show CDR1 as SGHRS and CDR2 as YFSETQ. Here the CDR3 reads CASSSTTQGTGNTIYF. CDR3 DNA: TGCGCCAGCAGCTCGACCACCCAAGGGACTGGAAACACCATATATTTT.

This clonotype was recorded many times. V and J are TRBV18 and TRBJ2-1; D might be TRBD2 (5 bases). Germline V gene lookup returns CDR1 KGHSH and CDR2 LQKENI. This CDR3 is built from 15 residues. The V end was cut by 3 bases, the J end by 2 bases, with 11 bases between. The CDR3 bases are TGTGCCAGCTCACCGGTACAGACTACCTACAATGAGCAGTTCTTC. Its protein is CASSPVQTTYNEQFF.

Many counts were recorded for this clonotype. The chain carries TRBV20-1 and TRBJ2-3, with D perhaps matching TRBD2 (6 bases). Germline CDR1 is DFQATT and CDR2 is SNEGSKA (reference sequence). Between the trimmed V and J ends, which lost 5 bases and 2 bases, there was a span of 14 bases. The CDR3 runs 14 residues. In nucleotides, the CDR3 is TGCAGTGCTCCCCGGGGCGGGATCACAGATACGCAGTATTTT. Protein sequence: CSAPRGGITDTQYF.

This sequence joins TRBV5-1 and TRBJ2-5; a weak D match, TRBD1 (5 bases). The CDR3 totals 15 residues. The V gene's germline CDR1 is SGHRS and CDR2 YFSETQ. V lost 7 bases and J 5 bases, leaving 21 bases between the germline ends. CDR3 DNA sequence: TGCGCCAGCCTAAAAGGGGATCTGTTAGGGGAGACCCAGTACTTC. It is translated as CASLKGDLLGETQYF. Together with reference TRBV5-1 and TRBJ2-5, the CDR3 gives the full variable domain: KAGVTQTPRYLIKTRGQQVTLSCSPISGHRSVSWYQQTPGQGLQFLFEYFSETQRNKGNFPGRFSGRQFSNSRSEMNVSTLELGDSALYLCASLKGDLLGETQYFGPGTRLLVL.

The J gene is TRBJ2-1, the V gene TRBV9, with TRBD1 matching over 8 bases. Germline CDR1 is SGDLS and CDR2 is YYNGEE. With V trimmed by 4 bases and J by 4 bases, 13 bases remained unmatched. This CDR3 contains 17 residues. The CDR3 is CASSQRTGTGRYNEQFF. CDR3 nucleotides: TGTGCCAGCAGCCAAAGGACCGGGACAGGTCGATACAATGAGCAGTTCTTC.

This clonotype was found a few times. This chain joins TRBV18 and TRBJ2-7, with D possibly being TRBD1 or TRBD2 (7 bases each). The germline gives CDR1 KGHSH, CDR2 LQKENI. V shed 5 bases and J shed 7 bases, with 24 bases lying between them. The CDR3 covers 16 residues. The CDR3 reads CASSARPTGRGLEQYF. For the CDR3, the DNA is TGTGCCAGCTCAGCCCGCCCGACAGGGAGGGGGCTTGAGCAGTACTTC.

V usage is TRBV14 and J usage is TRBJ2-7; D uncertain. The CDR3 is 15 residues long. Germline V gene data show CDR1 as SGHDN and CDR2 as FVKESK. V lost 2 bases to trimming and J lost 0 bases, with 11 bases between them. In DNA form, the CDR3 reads TGTGCCAGCAGCCAATACAGCGAGAGCTCCTACGAGCAGTACTTC. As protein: CASSQYSESSYEQYF.

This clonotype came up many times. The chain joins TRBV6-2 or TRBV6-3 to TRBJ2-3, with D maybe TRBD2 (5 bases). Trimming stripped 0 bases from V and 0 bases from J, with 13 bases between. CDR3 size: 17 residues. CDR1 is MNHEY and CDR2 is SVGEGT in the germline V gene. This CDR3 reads CASSYSRLSTSTDTQYF. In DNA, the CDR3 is TGTGCCAGCAGTTACTCGAGACTATCAACTAGCACAGATACGCAGTATTTT.

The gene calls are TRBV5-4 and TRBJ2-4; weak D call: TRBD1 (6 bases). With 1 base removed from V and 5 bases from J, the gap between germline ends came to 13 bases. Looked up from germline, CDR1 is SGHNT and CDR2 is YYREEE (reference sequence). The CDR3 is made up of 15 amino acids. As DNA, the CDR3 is TGTGCCAGCAGCTTGCTTGGGACACTCCAAAACATTCAGTACTTC. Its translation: CASSLLGTLQNIQYF.

DNA for the CDR3: TGCAGTGCTAGTCGGGGTTCGGCAGATACGCAGTATTTT. Protein product: CSASRGSADTQYF. The V and J genes are TRBV20-1 and TRBJ2-3, with D possibly matching TRBD2 (5 bases). The CDR3 sequence is 13 residues long. Germline assignment: CDR1 DFQATT and CDR2 SNEGSKA (reference sequence). The ends were cut back, 3 bases at V and 4 bases at J, with 11 bases in the middle.

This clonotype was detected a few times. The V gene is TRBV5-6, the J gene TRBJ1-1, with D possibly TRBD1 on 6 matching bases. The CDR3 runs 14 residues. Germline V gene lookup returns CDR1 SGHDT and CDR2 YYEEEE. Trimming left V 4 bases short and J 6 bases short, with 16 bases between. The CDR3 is CASSRPGTFAEAFF. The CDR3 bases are TGTGCCAGCAGCCGTCCCGGGACATTCGCTGAAGCTTTCTTT.

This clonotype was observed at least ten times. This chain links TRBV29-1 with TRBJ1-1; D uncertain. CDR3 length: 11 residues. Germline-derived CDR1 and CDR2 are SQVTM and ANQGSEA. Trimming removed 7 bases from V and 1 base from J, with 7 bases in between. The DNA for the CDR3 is TGCAGCGCCCCAGGGAACACTGAAGCTTTCTTT. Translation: CSAPGNTEAFF.

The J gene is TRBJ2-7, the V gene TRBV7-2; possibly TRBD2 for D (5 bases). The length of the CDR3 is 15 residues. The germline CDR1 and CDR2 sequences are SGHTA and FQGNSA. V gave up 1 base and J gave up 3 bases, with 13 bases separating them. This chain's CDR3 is CASSLDGAVIYEQYF. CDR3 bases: TGTGCCAGCAGCTTAGACGGAGCGGTTATCTACGAGCAGTACTTC.

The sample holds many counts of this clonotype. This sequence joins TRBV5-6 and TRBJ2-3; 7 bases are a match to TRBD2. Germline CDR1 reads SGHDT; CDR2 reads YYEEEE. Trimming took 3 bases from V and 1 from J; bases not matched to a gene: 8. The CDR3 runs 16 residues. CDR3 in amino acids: CASSWDYGGRTDTQYF. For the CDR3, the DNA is TGTGCCAGCAGCTGGGACTATGGCGGCCGCACAGATACGCAGTATTTT. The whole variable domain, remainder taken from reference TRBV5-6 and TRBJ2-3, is DAGVTQSPTHLIKTRGQQVTLRCSPKSGHDTVSWYQQALGQGPQFIFQYYEEEERQRGNFPDRFSGHQFPNYSSELNVNALLLGDSALYLCASSWDYGGRTDTQYFGPGTRLTVL.

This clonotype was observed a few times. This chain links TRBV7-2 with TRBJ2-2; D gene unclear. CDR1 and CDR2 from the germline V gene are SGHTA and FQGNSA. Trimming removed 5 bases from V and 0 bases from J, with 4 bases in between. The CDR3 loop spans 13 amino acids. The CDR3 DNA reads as TGTGCCAGCAGCGGACCGAACACCGGGGAGCTGTTTTTT. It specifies CASSGPNTGELFF.

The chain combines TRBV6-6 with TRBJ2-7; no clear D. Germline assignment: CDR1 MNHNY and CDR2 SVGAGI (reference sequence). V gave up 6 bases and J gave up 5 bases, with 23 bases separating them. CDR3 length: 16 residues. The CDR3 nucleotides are TGTGCCAGCAGCCCTTTTGGGGTTAACATCCTCGACGAGCAGTACTTC. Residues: CASSPFGVNILDEQYF.

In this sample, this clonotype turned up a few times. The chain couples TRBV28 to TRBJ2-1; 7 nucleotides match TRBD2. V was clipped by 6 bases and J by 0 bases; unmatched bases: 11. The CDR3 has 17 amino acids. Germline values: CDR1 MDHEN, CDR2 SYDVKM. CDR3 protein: CASRTSGTTFSYNEQFF. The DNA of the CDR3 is TGTGCCAGCAGAACGTCCGGGACTACCTTCTCCTACAATGAGCAGTTCTTC.

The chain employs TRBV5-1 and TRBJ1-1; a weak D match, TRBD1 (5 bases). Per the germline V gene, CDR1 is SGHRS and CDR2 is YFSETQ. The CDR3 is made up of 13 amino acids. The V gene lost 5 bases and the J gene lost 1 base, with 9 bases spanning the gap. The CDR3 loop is CASRLGQNTEAFF. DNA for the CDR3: TGCGCCAGCAGACTCGGACAGAACACTGAAGCTTTCTTT.

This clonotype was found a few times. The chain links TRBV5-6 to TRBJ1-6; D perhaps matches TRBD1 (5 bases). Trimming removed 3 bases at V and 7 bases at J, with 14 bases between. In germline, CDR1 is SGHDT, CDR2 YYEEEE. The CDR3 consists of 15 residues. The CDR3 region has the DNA TGTGCCAGCAGCTCGCAGGGTATAAGGAATTCACCCCTCCACTTT. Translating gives CASSSQGIRNSPLHF.

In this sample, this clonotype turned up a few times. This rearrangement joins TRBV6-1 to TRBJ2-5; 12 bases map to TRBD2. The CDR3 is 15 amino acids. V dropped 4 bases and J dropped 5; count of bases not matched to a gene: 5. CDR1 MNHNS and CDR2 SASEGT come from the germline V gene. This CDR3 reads CASSALAGGSETQYF. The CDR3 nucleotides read TGTGCCAGCAGTGCCCTAGCGGGAGGGTCTGAGACCCAGTACTTC.

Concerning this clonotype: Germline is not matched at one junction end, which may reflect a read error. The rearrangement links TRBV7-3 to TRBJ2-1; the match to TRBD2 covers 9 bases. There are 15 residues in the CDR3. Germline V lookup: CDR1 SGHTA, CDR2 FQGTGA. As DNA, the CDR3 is TGCGCCAGCAGCTTGGAACTAGCGGGTTCCAATGAGCAGTTCTTC. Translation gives CASSLELAGSNEQFF.